This T cell receptor (beta chain) was sequenced for a study of blood T cell repertoires in COVID-19. Study information: The United States, Italy and Spain were the sources of the acute and convalescent COVID-19 samples.

Here immunoSEQ multiplex PCR was the method, and the copy in TCRdb shows in-frame clones only, minus some. This table holds fewer than 150,000 clones, about 86% found once. The V end was cut by 3 bases, the J end by 6 bases, with 12 bases between. The CDR3 sequence is 13 residues long. The V gene's germline CDR1 is DFQATT and CDR2 SNEGSKA (reference sequence). The sample holds a few counts of this clone. The sequenced material came from peripheral blood. This TCR derives from a human donor in a cohort sampled during active COVID-19. This chain connects TRBV20-1 to TRBJ1-5, with D maybe TRBD1 (6 bases). The chain's CDR3 is CSASTGIGQPQHF. DNA for the CDR3: TGCAGTGCTAGTACAGGGATCGGTCAGCCCCAGCATTTT.